Sequencing of this T cell receptor (beta chain) was carried out in a study of cytomegalovirus exposure and HLA in healthy donors. Overall study results and limits: Cytomegalovirus association was listed for roughly 160 TCR beta chains. Three chains linked to CMV were shown in vitro to be specific for CMV antigens.

Trimming removed 0 bases at V and 2 bases at J, with 24 bases between. This CDR3 spans 20 amino acids. CDR1 and CDR2 (germline): SGHVS, FQNEAQ. The data were produced by immunoSEQ multiplex PCR, yet TCRdb's version contains in-frame clones alone and is incomplete. The sample records tens of thousands of clones, more than 75% being singletons. Note on this clone: Its matching antigen is unknown.

This receptor was taken from a man aged 25 to 45 in good health and CMV-seronegative. The sequencing sample was made of PBMCs. The chain has TRBV7-8 and TRBJ2-3; no definite D call. In DNA form, the CDR3 reads TGTGCCAGCAGCTTAGCGCGTTTAACACTACGTGGTCCTAACACAGATACGCAGTATTTT. This sequence encodes CASSLARLTLRGPNTDTQYF. The full variable domain, rest sourced from reference TRBV7-8 and TRBJ2-3, is GAGVSQSPRYKVAKRGQDVALRCDPISGHVSLFWYQQALGQGPEFLTYFQNEAQLDKSGLPSDRFFAERPEGSVSTLKIQRTQQEDSAVYLCASSLARLTLRGPNTDTQYFGPGTRLTVL.